Following are 2 T cell receptor beta chains from one sample sequenced in a study of preoperative IRX-2 immunotherapy in early breast cancer. Treatment meaning: preoperative locoregional IRX-2 cytokine immunotherapy. Profiled with immunoSEQ multiplex PCR; TCRdb holds only in-frame clones, not every one. The table records over 35,000 clones, just under 95% of them present only once. The specimen was tumor tissue, collected after IRX-2 immunotherapy. These receptors originate from a human donor with breast cancer.

The J gene is TRBJ1-1, the V gene TRBV27, with 7 nucleotides matching TRBD1. There are 17 residues in the CDR3. Per germline, CDR1 MNHEY and CDR2 SMNVEV (reference sequence). V lost 7 bases, J lost 5 bases, and 19 bases stayed unmatched. The CDR3 nucleotides read TGTGCCAGCAAGGAACTTAGGACAGGCCCTGGAGGAACTGAAGCTTTCTTT. It specifies CASKELRTGPGGTEAFF.

The rearrangement joins TRBV4-3 to TRBJ1-2; weak D call: TRBD1 (6 bases). Per germline, CDR1 LGHNA and CDR2 YSLEER. Trimming took off 4 bases at V and 4 bases at J, with 16 bases between the two ends. The CDR3 extends over 15 amino acids. The CDR3 DNA is TGCGCCAGCAGCCGAGAACAGGGAGGGGGCTATGGCTACACCTTC. Its protein product is CASSREQGGGYGYTF.